Presented here are 4 T cell receptor beta chains from one specimen sequenced in a study of cytomegalovirus exposure and HLA in healthy donors. Both 60 Vbeta primers and 13 Jbeta primers went into the PCR. The method was immunoSEQ multiplex PCR; TCRdb's version includes in-frame clones alone and lacks a portion of them. The repertoire holds approximately 200,000 clones, with approximately 88% as singletons. The sequenced material came from PBMCs. The origin of the receptors is a boy aged 10-17 years in good health and CMV-seronegative.

The chain joins TRBV25-1 to TRBJ2-1; a weak D match, TRBD2 (5 bases). The germline V gene encodes CDR1 MGHDK and CDR2 SYGVNS. The ends were cut back, 0 bases at V and 0 bases at J, with 9 bases in the middle. CDR3 length: 16 residues. The CDR3 region is CASSEYGGSSYNEQFF. The CDR3 DNA reads TGTGCCAGCAGTGAATACGGAGGTAGCTCCTACAATGAGCAGTTCTTC.

The chain has TRBV7-3 and TRBJ2-1; maybe TRBD2 (6 bases). The ends were cut back, 0 bases at V and 2 bases at J, with 8 bases in the middle. In germline, CDR1 is SGHTA, CDR2 FQGTGA. This CDR3 region has 15 residues. The CDR3 bases are TGTGCCAGCAGCTTAACGGACTACGCCTACAATGAGCAGTTCTTC. Protein product: CASSLTDYAYNEQFF.

Worth noting for this clone: Other nucleotide sequences in the sample specify the same CDR3. In DNA, the CDR3 is TGCGCCAGCAGCTTGGCAACTAGCGGGAGGAGAACCGGGGAGCTGTTTTTT. This codes for CASSLATSGRRTGELFF. The chain couples TRBV5-1 to TRBJ2-2; 12 bases fit TRBD2. Unmatched junction bases numbered 5, after V lost 0 bases and J lost 5 bases. The germline CDR1 and CDR2 sequences are SGHRS and YFSETQ. This CDR3 has 17 amino acids.

V gene TRBV29-1 combines with J gene TRBJ1-2; 11 bases match TRBD1. Trimming took 4 bases from V and 4 from J; bases not matched to a gene: 8. The CDR3 sequence is 15 residues long. The germline V gene has CDR1 SQVTM and CDR2 ANQGSEA. The CDR3 here is CSVASGQGDSYGYTF. CDR3 nucleotides: TGCAGCGTTGCGTCGGGACAGGGGGATTCCTATGGCTACACCTTC.